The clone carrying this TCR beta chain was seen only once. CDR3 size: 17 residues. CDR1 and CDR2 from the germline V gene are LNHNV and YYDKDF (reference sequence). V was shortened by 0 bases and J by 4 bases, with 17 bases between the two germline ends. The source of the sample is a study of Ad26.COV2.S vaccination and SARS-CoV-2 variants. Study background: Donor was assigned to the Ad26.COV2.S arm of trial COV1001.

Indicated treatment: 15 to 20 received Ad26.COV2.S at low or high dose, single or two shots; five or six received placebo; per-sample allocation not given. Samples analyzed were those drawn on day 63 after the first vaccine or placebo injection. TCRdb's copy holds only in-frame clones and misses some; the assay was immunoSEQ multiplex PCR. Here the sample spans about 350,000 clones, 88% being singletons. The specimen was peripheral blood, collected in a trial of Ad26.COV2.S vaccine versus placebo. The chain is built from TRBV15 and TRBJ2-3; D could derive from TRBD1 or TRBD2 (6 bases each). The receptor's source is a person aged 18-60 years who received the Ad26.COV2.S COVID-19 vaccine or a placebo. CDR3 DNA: TGTGCCACCAGCAGAGATTTACATACAGGGAGGCCAGATACGCAGTATTTT. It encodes CATSRDLHTGRPDTQYF.